Listed below are T cell receptor beta chains from one sample, sequenced in a study of T cells in Graves' hyperthyroidism and ophthalmopathy. One entry per CDR3 protein results from TCRdb running MiXCR on the multiplex PCR reads. The table lists 350,000 or so distinct CDR3 sequences, 15% to 20% of them singletons, with 15% to 18% in the top ten. Sequencing was performed on blood. These receptors all stem from a woman in her 40s with Graves' ophthalmopathy. Both conserved end residues are part of each CDR3. Fields, in order: CDR3 DNA, CDR3 protein, D gene, J gene, clone size, V gene. D genes are given only for firm matches. Not every row has a clone size; where given, it reads once, few, many or a size class.

DNA: TGTGCCAGCAGTTGGGACGAGGCTAGCTCTAGAGAGCAGTACTTC
CDR3: CASSWDEASSREQYF
D: NA
J: TRBJ2-7
size: many
V: TRBV27

DNA: TGTGCCAGCAGTGGGAGGCCTGAGACCCAGTACTTC
CDR3: CASSGRPETQYF
D: NA
J: TRBJ2-5
size: NA
V: TRBV28

DNA: TGTGCCAGCAGCTTAGCGGTCGGACTGACCGGAGAGACCCAGTACTTC
CDR3: CASSLAVGLTGETQYF
D: NA
J: TRBJ2-5
size: many
V: TRBV7-2

DNA: TGTGCCAGCAGTCAGGGACAGCCGAACACTGAAGCTTTCTTT
CDR3: CASSQGQPNTEAFF
D: TRBD1
J: TRBJ1-1
size: many
V: TRBV25-1

DNA: TGCGCCAGCAGACCCGACAGGGTATATCGTGGCTACACCTTC
CDR3: CASRPDRVYRGYTF
D: TRBD1
J: TRBJ1-2
size: many
V: TRBV5-1

DNA: TGTGCCAGCAGCTTAACAAGAAAAGGACTAGCGGGAGCTACTGAGCAGTACTTC
CDR3: CASSLTRKGLAGATEQYF
D: TRBD2
J: TRBJ2-7
size: many
V: TRBV7-3

DNA: TGTGCCAGCAGTCTCCAGCACACTGAAGCTTTCTTT
CDR3: CASSLQHTEAFF
D: NA
J: TRBJ1-1
size: many
V: TRBV28

DNA: TGTGCCAGCAGTTTCCCGGGACAGGTCAACGAGCAGTACTTC
CDR3: CASSFPGQVNEQYF
D: TRBD1
J: TRBJ2-7
size: many
V: TRBV12-3/TRBV12-4

DNA: TGTGCCAGCAGGGCTACCGCTCCCTATGAGCAGTACTTC
CDR3: CASRATAPYEQYF
D: NA
J: TRBJ2-7
size: once
V: TRBV12-3/TRBV12-4

DNA: TGTGCCAGCAGTTCCGCAGGACCCAGGGGGAGAAACTATGGCTACACCTTC
CDR3: CASSSAGPRGRNYGYTF
D: TRBD1
J: TRBJ1-2
size: many
V: TRBV6-2/TRBV6-3

DNA: TGTGCCACCAGTGATCCGACAGGGAAAGCGGATGGCTACACCTTC
CDR3: CATSDPTGKADGYTF
D: TRBD1
J: TRBJ1-2
size: many
V: TRBV24-1

DNA: TGTGCCAGCAGCTTAACCTCCCTAACCGGCAAAACCTACGAGCAGTCCTTC
CDR3: CASSLTSLTGKTYEQSF
D: NA
J: TRBJ2-7
size: NA
V: TRBV11-2

DNA: TGCGCCAGCAGCATCAACAGGGCCTCTGGAAACACCATACATTTT
CDR3: CASSINRASGNTIHF
D: NA
J: TRBJ1-3
size: NA
V: TRBV5-1

DNA: TGCAGTGCTAGAGATCTCGCAGGTTCGCCCCCTGAAGCTTTCTTT
CDR3: CSARDLAGSPPEAFF
D: NA
J: TRBJ1-1
size: many
V: TRBV20-1

DNA: TGTGCCAGCAGCGTAGAGGACGGCTTGTATGGCTACACCTTC
CDR3: CASSVEDGLYGYTF
D: NA
J: TRBJ1-2
size: many
V: TRBV9

DNA: TGTGCCACCAGCAGGAGTCATCAGCCCCAGCATTTT
CDR3: CATSRSHQPQHF
D: NA
J: TRBJ1-5
size: once
V: TRBV15

DNA: TGTGCCAGCTGGATACAGGCGTTAGCCAAAAACATTCAGTACTTC
CDR3: CASWIQALAKNIQYF
D: NA
J: TRBJ2-4
size: many
V: TRBV11-2

DNA: TGTGCCAGCAGCTTAGAGGGACACAGGGGTGGCGAGCAGTACTTC
CDR3: CASSLEGHRGGEQYF
D: TRBD1
J: TRBJ2-7
size: NA
V: TRBV2

DNA: TGTGCCACCAGCAGGGACAGGGTATCTTACGAGCAGTACTTC
CDR3: CATSRDRVSYEQYF
D: TRBD1
J: TRBJ2-7
size: many
V: TRBV15

DNA: TGTGCCAGCAGTTTGCAGGAGGCGAACACCGGGGAGCTGTTTTTT
CDR3: CASSLQEANTGELFF
D: NA
J: TRBJ2-2
size: NA
V: TRBV12-3/TRBV12-4

DNA: TGCGCCAGCAGTGAGTCTGGGGCCGTTCCTCCCTATGGCTACACCTTC
CDR3: CASSESGAVPPYGYTF
D: NA
J: TRBJ1-2
size: many
V: TRBV10-1

DNA: TGTGCCAGTACCCCCCGGGGACAGGGCTCTGAGGCCAACGTCCTGACTTTC
CDR3: CASTPRGQGSEANVLTF
D: TRBD1
J: TRBJ2-6
size: many
V: TRBV19

DNA: TGCAGTGCTAGAGCCGGGACAGGGAGCTACGAGCAGTACTTC
CDR3: CSARAGTGSYEQYF
D: TRBD1
J: TRBJ2-7
size: many
V: TRBV20-1

DNA: TGTGCCAGCAGTTTAGTTGGAGGGGCTGGTGAGACCCAGTACTTC
CDR3: CASSLVGGAGETQYF
D: NA
J: TRBJ2-5
size: NA
V: TRBV12-3/TRBV12-4

DNA: TGTGCCAGCAGTTTCAATTTCAGGGGGAGGGCTGAAGCTTTCTTT
CDR3: CASSFNFRGRAEAFF
D: TRBD1
J: TRBJ1-1
size: few
V: TRBV28

DNA: TGTGCCAGCAGTTCCCTGCTCTCTGGAAACACCATATATTTT
CDR3: CASSSLLSGNTIYF
D: NA
J: TRBJ1-3
size: many
V: TRBV28

DNA: TGTGCCAGCTCACCAAAGACCTTGGGCACTGAAGCTTTCTTT
CDR3: CASSPKTLGTEAFF
D: NA
J: TRBJ1-1
size: many
V: TRBV18

DNA: TGTGCCAGCAGTGAACACCCCCGTCTCAGCATTCAGTACTTC
CDR3: CASSEHPRLSIQYF
D: NA
J: TRBJ2-4
size: many
V: TRBV2

DNA: TGTGCCAGCAGTTTAGGGCCCCTGGCCGAGACCCAGTACTTC
CDR3: CASSLGPLAETQYF
D: NA
J: TRBJ2-5
size: many
V: TRBV27

DNA: TGTGCCAGCAGCCAGGTTCTCGGAGCCCAAGAGACCCAGTACTTC
CDR3: CASSQVLGAQETQYF
D: NA
J: TRBJ2-5
size: many
V: TRBV14

DNA: TGCGCCAGCAGCTTACAGGGGGCGCGGCCCGCGGACACCGGGGAGCTGTTTTTT
CDR3: CASSLQGARPADTGELFF
D: TRBD1
J: TRBJ2-2
size: few
V: TRBV5-1

DNA: TGTGCCAGCAGGCTAGCGGGAGTCGTCGGGGAGCTGTTTTTT
CDR3: CASRLAGVVGELFF
D: TRBD2
J: TRBJ2-2
size: many
V: TRBV6-6

DNA: TGCGCCAGCAGCCAAGGACGGAGCTACGAGCAGTACTTC
CDR3: CASSQGRSYEQYF
D: NA
J: TRBJ2-7
size: many
V: TRBV4-1

DNA: TGTGCCAGCAGCGCCACAGGGGACACTGAAGCTTTCTTT
CDR3: CASSATGDTEAFF
D: TRBD1
J: TRBJ1-1
size: many
V: TRBV7-8

DNA: TGTGCCAGCAGGGACAGGGCCAGATCCTACGAGCAGTACTTC
CDR3: CASRDRARSYEQYF
D: TRBD1
J: TRBJ2-7
size: many
V: TRBV6-2/TRBV6-3

DNA: TGTGCCAGTAGTATGGTGGACCTCACTGAAGCTTTCTTT
CDR3: CASSMVDLTEAFF
D: NA
J: TRBJ1-1
size: many
V: TRBV19

DNA: TGTGCCAGCAGCCGGCCGGGACTAGCGGGAGGGCCCGGGGAGCTGTTTTTT
CDR3: CASSRPGLAGGPGELFF
D: TRBD2
J: TRBJ2-2
size: few
V: TRBV3-1

DNA: TGTGCCAGCAGGGGAGCGGGTGCTAACACCGGGGAGCTGTTTTTT
CDR3: CASRGAGANTGELFF
D: NA
J: TRBJ2-2
size: NA
V: TRBV6-1

DNA: TGTGCCAGCAGCGGAGGCTGGGGACTAGGGATTTCCGAGCAGTACTTC
CDR3: CASSGGWGLGISEQYF
D: TRBD2
J: TRBJ2-7
size: many
V: TRBV9

DNA: TGTGCCAGCAGCCGAGGGAGCCATCAGCCCCAGCATTTT
CDR3: CASSRGSHQPQHF
D: NA
J: TRBJ1-5
size: many
V: TRBV28

DNA: TGTGCCAGCAGCCTTAAGGGGGCGCCTGCTGGAAACACCATATATTTT
CDR3: CASSLKGAPAGNTIYF
D: TRBD1
J: TRBJ1-3
size: many
V: TRBV11-2

DNA: TGTGCCATTTCGGACAGGGGTTACACTGAAGCTTTCTTT
CDR3: CAISDRGYTEAFF
D: TRBD1
J: TRBJ1-1
size: many
V: TRBV6-1

DNA: TGTGCCAGCAGTTTTAACCGGGGCCTCCTCGCCTACGAGCAGTACTTC
CDR3: CASSFNRGLLAYEQYF
D: NA
J: TRBJ2-7
size: many
V: TRBV28